The clone carrying this T cell receptor (beta chain) turned up a few times. These data come from a study of shared T cell receptors in the human thymus. Losses at the gene ends were 6 bases for V and 5 bases for J; bases not matched to a gene: 6. CDR3 length: 15 amino acids. Germline loops: CDR1 MDHEN, CDR2 SYDVKM. Only in-frame clones appear in the TCRdb table, and some are missing; sequencing was by immunoSEQ multiplex PCR. Among about 660,000 clones listed, 88% were seen once. The data were also submitted as part of a second study, on human thymus T cells. As that study records: Infants, healthy and Finnish, who were having corrective surgery for congenital heart defects served as donors. Thymus specimens were resections from corrective heart surgery. Thymic and blood repertoires seemed to favor certain V and J genes. Highly overlapping thymic repertoires in unrelated individuals were reported by related research.

The TCR was taken from a boy in the first two years of life with a congenital heart defect. Sequences were obtained from thymocytes. This chain links TRBV28 with TRBJ2-1, with 11 bases matching TRBD2. CDR3 in DNA: TGTGCCAGCAGCCCTACTAGCGGGAGAAACAATGAGCAGTTCTTC. Encoded protein: CASSPTSGRNNEQFF. Full variable domain (outside the CDR3, taken from reference TRBV28 and TRBJ2-1): DVKVTQSSRYLVKRTGEKVFLECVQDMDHENMFWYRQDPGLGLRLIYFSYDVKMKEKGDIPEGYSVSREKKERFSLILESASTNQTSMYLCASSPTSGRNNEQFFGPGTRLTVL.